This paragraph reports one T cell receptor (beta chain). There are 12 residues in the CDR3. From germline, CDR1 is SGHTS and CDR2 YDEGEE. Deletions cut 0 bases from V and 4 bases from J, with 4 bases between. The data originate from a study of shared T cell receptors in the human thymus. Libraries were prepared by immunoSEQ multiplex PCR; TCRdb keeps only in-frame clonotypes and omits some of them. In the table there are hundreds of thousands of clones, roughly 88% of which are singletons. These data were likewise used in another study, on human thymus T cells. According to that study: Corrective cardiac operations yielded the resected thymus tissue.

The sequencing input was thymocytes. The chain has TRBV5-8 and TRBJ1-2; D is unresolved. The TCR comes from a boy younger than two with a congenital heart defect. The CDR3 spells CASSLGAYGYTF. For the CDR3, the DNA is TGTGCCAGCAGCTTGGGGGCCTATGGCTACACCTTC.